These 9 T cell receptor beta chains were sequenced from one sample in a study of CD8 T cells in Susac syndrome. About 0.5 to 1 ug RNA was reverse transcribed with random hexamers. TCRdb used MiXCR to reprocess the immunoSEQ multiplex PCR reads, holding one entry per CDR3 protein. Of 95,000 to 150,000 distinct CDR3 sequences in the sample, over 90% were seen once. The material sequenced was CD4+ T cells from PBMCs. The origin of the receptors is a human donor with Susac syndrome.

The CDR3 DNA sequence: TGTGCCAGCAGTTCTCTCGGCGGGAGGGCCGGTCTGGGCGAGCAGTACTTC. Its translation is CASSSLGGRAGLGEQYF. This chain joins TRBV28 and TRBJ2-7; 9 nucleotides line up with TRBD2. Trimming at V came to 4 bases and at J to 6 bases, leaving 16 bases not matched to a gene. The CDR3 length is 17 residues. CDR1 is MDHEN, CDR2 SYDVKM, per germline. Full variable domain (remainder filled in from reference TRBV28 and TRBJ2-7): DVKVTQSSRYLVKRTGEKVFLECVQDMDHENMFWYRQDPGLGLRLIYFSYDVKMKEKGDIPEGYSVSREKKERFSLILESASTNQTSMYLCASSSLGGRAGLGEQYFGPGTRLTVT.

The chain links TRBV3-1 to TRBJ2-1, with D perhaps TRBD1 (6 bases). The V and J ends lost 2 bases and 2 bases respectively, with 10 bases between them. The germline gives CDR1 LGHDT, CDR2 YNNKEL (reference sequence). This CDR3 is 15 amino acids long. CDR3 sequence reads: CASSQRRDTYNEQFF. Here the CDR3 DNA reads TGTGCCAGCAGCCAAAGAAGGGACACCTACAATGAGCAGTTCTTC.

The V call is TRBV5-1, the J call TRBJ2-1; 9 bases align to TRBD2. Germline loops: CDR1 SGHRS, CDR2 YFSETQ. The CDR3 totals 17 residues. J was trimmed by 8 bases and V by 0 bases; bases with no gene match: 12. The CDR3 DNA sequence: TGCGCCAGCAGCTTGGGAAGATTTAGCGGGAGTTTAGATGAGCAGTTCTTC. Its translation: CASSLGRFSGSLDEQFF.

The genes are TRBV4-1 and TRBJ1-4; D unresolved. V was clipped by 1 base and J by 5 bases, with 8 bases between them. This CDR3 has 14 amino acids. CDR1 is MGHRA and CDR2 is YSYEKL in the germline V gene. The DNA of the CDR3 is TGCGCCAGCAGCCAAGTGGGCGGAAATGAAAAACTGTTTTTT. It specifies CASSQVGGNEKLFF.

This clonotype was seen a single time. The CDR3 nucleotides read TGCAGTGCTGTCAGCGGGAGTTGGACCGGGGAGCTGTTTTTT. Translating gives CSAVSGSWTGELFF. This chain connects TRBV20-1 to TRBJ2-2; 8 bases are shared with TRBD2. The trim removed 5 bases at V and 5 bases at J, leaving 7 bases unmatched. This CDR3 has 14 residues. The germline gives CDR1 DFQATT, CDR2 SNEGSKA (reference sequence).

The chain recombines TRBV18 with TRBJ2-7; maybe TRBD2 (6 bases). Trimming took off 6 bases at V and 4 bases at J, with 13 bases between the two ends. The CDR3 is 13 amino acids. The V gene's germline CDR1 is KGHSH and CDR2 LQKENI. Here the CDR3 DNA reads TGTGCCAGCTCCCGGGACTCAAATTACGAGCAGTACTTC. This translates into CASSRDSNYEQYF.

The genes are TRBV5-1 and TRBJ2-4; D may correspond to TRBD1 or TRBD2 (5 bases each). The CDR3 totals 14 residues. Germline CDR1 and CDR2: SGHRS and YFSETQ. Trimming took 1 base from V and 6 from J, leaving 11 bases between them. The CDR3 coding sequence is TGCGCCAGCAGCTTGTCGGGACGAGGAAACATTCAGTACTTC. Its protein product is CASSLSGRGNIQYF.

DNA for the CDR3: TGTGCCAGCAGTTACTCGATTAAGGCTAGCACAGATACGCAGTATTTT. This encodes CASSYSIKASTDTQYF. The genes are TRBV6-6 and TRBJ2-3; no clear D. Trimming pared 0 bases from V and 0 bases from J, leaving 10 bases between. Germline V gene lookup returns CDR1 MNHNY and CDR2 SVGAGI (reference sequence). The CDR3 has 16 amino acids.

The V call is TRBV28, the J call TRBJ2-7, with D perhaps assigned TRBD1 or TRBD2 (6 bases each). V shed 8 bases and J shed 2 bases, with 16 bases lying between them. From germline, CDR1 is MDHEN and CDR2 SYDVKM. The CDR3 totals 14 residues. The CDR3 protein is CASVAGTGTYEQYF. In DNA form, the CDR3 reads TGTGCCAGCGTTGCGGGAACAGGGACCTACGAGCAGTACTTC.